This T cell receptor (beta chain) derives from a study of blood T cell repertoires in COVID-19. The data were produced by immunoSEQ multiplex PCR, yet TCRdb's version contains in-frame clones alone and is incomplete. Counted here are about 160,000 clones, about 88% occurring once; the ten biggest clones make up 7.5% to 8.5%. CDR3 length: 14 amino acids. V dropped 3 bases and J dropped 7 bases, with 12 bases sitting between them. The germline CDR1 and CDR2 sequences are LNHNV and YYDKDF (reference sequence). The gene calls are TRBV15 and TRBJ1-4, with D maybe TRBD1 (6 bases). The sequence derives from an older woman with COVID-19, enrolled during active disease. Source material: peripheral blood. CDR3 sequence (DNA): TGTGCCACCAGCAGGGACAGAGGGGCTGAAAAACTGTTTTTT. Translated, it gives CATSRDRGAEKLFF.